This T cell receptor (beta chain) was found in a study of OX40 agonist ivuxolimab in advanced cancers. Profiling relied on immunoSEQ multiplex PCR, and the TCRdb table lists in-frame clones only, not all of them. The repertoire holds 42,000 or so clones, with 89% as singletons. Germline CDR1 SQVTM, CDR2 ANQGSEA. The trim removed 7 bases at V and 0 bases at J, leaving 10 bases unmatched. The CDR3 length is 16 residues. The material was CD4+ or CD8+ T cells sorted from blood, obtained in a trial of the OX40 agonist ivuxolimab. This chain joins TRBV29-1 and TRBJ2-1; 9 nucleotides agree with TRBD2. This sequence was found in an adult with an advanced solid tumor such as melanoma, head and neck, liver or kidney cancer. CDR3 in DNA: TGCAGCGCCGGGGCGACTAGCGGTAGCTCCTACAATGAGCAGTTCTTC. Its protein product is CSAGATSGSSYNEQFF.